This TCR beta chain originates from a study of low-dose radiotherapy and immunotherapy resistance in tumors. Study-level information: It was 1 Gy per fraction every two weeks that Cohort 2 received, adding up to 13 Gy over 26 weeks. Both drugs were delivered intravenously to patients (nivolumab 240 mg every two weeks and ipilimumab 1 mg/kg every six weeks).

TRAV- and TRBV-specific primers, spanning alpha and beta chains, primed first-strand cDNA. PCR amplification of the TCRs was performed with Phusion for 20 to 25 PCR cycles, and it relied on a constant-region primer together with a V-primer adapter. From the reads, TCRdb called clonotypes with MiXCR, one entry per CDR3 protein. The table lists 30,000 to 50,000 distinct CDR3 sequences, 25% to 40% of them singletons. In regard to this clonotype: Germline is not matched at one junction end, which may reflect a read error.

Documented time point: before trial treatment. The CDR3 totals 15 residues. CDR1 and CDR2 from the germline V gene are ENHRY and SYGVKD. This TCR derives from a male donor with gallbladder cancer. The specimen was PBMCs, collected before treatment. The chain recombines TRBV10-3 with TRBJ2-5; 9 bases fit TRBD2. In nucleotides, the CDR3 is TGTGCCAGCAGTGAATGGGCGGGGGGGCAAGAGACCCAGTACTTC. Translation: CASSEWAGGQETQYF.